The clone carrying this T cell receptor beta chain was observed a few times. UMIs were added to TCR cDNA along with a universal primer site when it was made by 5'RACE template switching. TCRdb used MiXCR to reprocess the 5' RACE reads, holding one entry per CDR3 protein. The profile covers about 240,000 distinct CDR3 sequences, with about 7% appearing a single time and around 0.9% taken by the ten largest. The sample belongs to a study of T cells after yellow fever vaccination. After removal of 3 bases from V and 9 bases from J, the junction contained 11 bases not matched to a gene. Germline V lookup: CDR1 DFQATT, CDR2 SNEGSKA (reference sequence). This CDR3 region has 16 residues.

This rearrangement joins TRBV20-1 to TRBJ1-6; 10 bases are a match to TRBD1. Sequenced material: CD4+ T cells sorted from PBMCs, taken 15 days after the yellow fever booster vaccination. The sequence derives from a man in his thirties or forties who received the YFV17D yellow fever vaccine. CDR3 amino acids: CSARRDRGSRFSPLHF. The CDR3, as DNA: TGCAGTGCTAGGCGGGACAGGGGAAGCCGTTTTTCACCCCTCCACTTT.